These T cell receptor beta chains were read from a single sample in a study of vaccination and CD4 T cells after COVID-19. These TCRs' antigens remain unknown. MiXCR, run by TCRdb on the PCR reads, gives a single entry per CDR3 protein. Among some 11,000 distinct CDR3 sequences, 77% were seen once, and the ten largest hold roughly 18%. Sequences were obtained from CD4+ T cells from blood, cultured in vitro. The source is a human donor who had recovered from COVID-19. Both conserved end residues are trimmed from each CDR3. Fields, in order: CDR3 length, J gene, D gene, V gene, CDR3 protein. A D gene is named only where the DNA matches it firmly.

cdr3_length: 13
j_call: TRBJ2-7
d_call: TRBD2
v_call: TRBV30
cdr3_aa: AWSPRLAGTYEQY

cdr3_length: 11
j_call: TRBJ2-2
d_call: NA
v_call: TRBV11-2
cdr3_aa: ASSLLGGGELF

cdr3_length: 15
j_call: TRBJ1-1
d_call: TRBD1
v_call: TRBV7-8
cdr3_aa: ASSVQGAKTQDTEAF

cdr3_length: 14
j_call: TRBJ2-5
d_call: NA
v_call: TRBV7-7
cdr3_aa: ASSLYGSASRETQY

cdr3_length: 14
j_call: TRBJ2-2
d_call: NA
v_call: TRBV20-1
cdr3_aa: SASDRGTANTGELF

cdr3_length: 16
j_call: TRBJ2-6
d_call: NA
v_call: TRBV7-9
cdr3_aa: ASSLGRQDPGGANVLT

cdr3_length: 11
j_call: TRBJ1-1
d_call: TRBD1
v_call: TRBV6-2/TRBV6-3
cdr3_aa: ASSYGTVTEAF

cdr3_length: 15
j_call: TRBJ2-7
d_call: TRBD2
v_call: TRBV18
cdr3_aa: ASSPSATRTSGSEQY

cdr3_length: 15
j_call: TRBJ2-3
d_call: TRBD2
v_call: TRBV27
cdr3_aa: ASSLWVAGGPKDTQY

cdr3_length: 14
j_call: TRBJ2-1
d_call: TRBD2
v_call: TRBV6-5
cdr3_aa: ASSYSLAGSQGEQF

cdr3_length: 13
j_call: TRBJ1-6
d_call: NA
v_call: TRBV7-9
cdr3_aa: ASSDAGGSNSPLH

cdr3_length: 11
j_call: TRBJ2-7
d_call: NA
v_call: TRBV4-3
cdr3_aa: ASSQGAFYEQY

cdr3_length: 12
j_call: TRBJ1-5
d_call: NA
v_call: TRBV20-1
cdr3_aa: SARESTGNQPQH

cdr3_length: 12
j_call: TRBJ2-7
d_call: TRBD2
v_call: TRBV20-1
cdr3_aa: SARVRGGSDEQY

cdr3_length: 10
j_call: TRBJ1-5
d_call: NA
v_call: TRBV20-1
cdr3_aa: SASWSNQPQH

cdr3_length: 13
j_call: TRBJ2-2
d_call: TRBD2
v_call: TRBV7-3
cdr3_aa: ASSISGRNTGELF

cdr3_length: 11
j_call: TRBJ2-1
d_call: NA
v_call: TRBV7-2
cdr3_aa: ASSPLLLGIRF

cdr3_length: 15
j_call: TRBJ1-6
d_call: TRBD1
v_call: TRBV20-1
cdr3_aa: SATFRTGYPYNSPLH